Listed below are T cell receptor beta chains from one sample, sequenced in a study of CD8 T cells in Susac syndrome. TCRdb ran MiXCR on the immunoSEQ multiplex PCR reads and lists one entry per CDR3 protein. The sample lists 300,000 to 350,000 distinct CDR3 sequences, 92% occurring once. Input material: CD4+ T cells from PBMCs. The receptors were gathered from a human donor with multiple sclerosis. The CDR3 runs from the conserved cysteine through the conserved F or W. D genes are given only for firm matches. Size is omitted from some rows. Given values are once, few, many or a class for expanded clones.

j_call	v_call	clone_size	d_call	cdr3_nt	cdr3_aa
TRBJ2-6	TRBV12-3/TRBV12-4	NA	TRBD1	TGTGCCAGCAGCTTAGGACAGGGAAGCTCTGGGGCCAACGTCCTGACTTTC	CASSLGQGSSGANVLTF
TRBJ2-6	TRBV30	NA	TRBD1	TGTGCCTGGAGCCGGGACAGGGGGCGATCTGGGGCCAACGTCCTGACTTTC	CAWSRDRGRSGANVLTF
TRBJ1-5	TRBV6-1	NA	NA	TGTGCCAGCGAAAGCGGGGATAGCAATCAGCCCCAGCATTTT	CASESGDSNQPQHF
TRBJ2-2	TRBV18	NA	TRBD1	TGTGCCAGCTCACCAAAGGACAGGTACACCGGGGAGCTGTTTTTT	CASSPKDRYTGELFF
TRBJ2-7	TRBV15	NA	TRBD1	TGTGCCACCAGCAGAGGGTGGGATTTGGGGGACAGCTCCTACGAGCAGTACTTC	CATSRGWDLGDSSYEQYF
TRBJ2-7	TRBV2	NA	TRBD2	TGTGCCAGCATGGGGCTAGCGGGACTCGAGCAGTACTTC	CASMGLAGLEQYF
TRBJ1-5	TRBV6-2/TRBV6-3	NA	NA	TGTGCCAGCAGTTATGACAGCCTCAATCAGCCCCAGCATTTT	CASSYDSLNQPQHF
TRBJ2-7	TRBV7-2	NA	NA	TGTGCCAGCAGGAATCGACGGCAGAGTGCCTACGAGCAGTACTTC	CASRNRRQSAYEQYF
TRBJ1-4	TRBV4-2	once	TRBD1	TGTGCCAGCAGTCCCAGGGACAGCTCTAATGAAAAACTGTTTTTT	CASSPRDSSNEKLFF
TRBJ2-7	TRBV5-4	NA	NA	TGTGCCAGCAGCAACCGAGGGACCCCCTACGAGCAGTACTTC	CASSNRGTPYEQYF
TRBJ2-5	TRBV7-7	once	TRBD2	TGTGCTAGCAGCCCTTCCCTAGCGGCGGGCGGGGAGACCCAGTACTTC	CASSPSLAAGGETQYF
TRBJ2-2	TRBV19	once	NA	TGTGCCAGTAGTATCGCAGGTAGCACCGGGGAGCTGTTTTTT	CASSIAGSTGELFF
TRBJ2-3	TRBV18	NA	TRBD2	TGTGCCAGCTCACCGATAGCGGGAGTGATCGCAGATACGCAGTATTTT	CASSPIAGVIADTQYF
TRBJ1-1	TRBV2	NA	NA	TGTGCCAGCAGTGAAGCGGTTTTTCGAGACAGGGAAGCTTTCTTT	CASSEAVFRDREAFF
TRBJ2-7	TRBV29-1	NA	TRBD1	TGCAGCGTTCCGGGACAGGGGTACGAGCAGTACTTC	CSVPGQGYEQYF
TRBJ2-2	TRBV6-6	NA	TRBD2	TGTGCCAGCAGTTCCGGGACTAGGGGCGGGGAGCTGTTTTTT	CASSSGTRGGELFF
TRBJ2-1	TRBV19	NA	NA	TGTGCCAGTAGTCGACTAAGAAATAATGAGCAGTTCTTC	CASSRLRNNEQFF
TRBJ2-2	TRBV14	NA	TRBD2	TGTGCCAGCACCCCGGCTGGCGGGAGAGCCAACACCGGGGAGCTGTTTTTT	CASTPAGGRANTGELFF
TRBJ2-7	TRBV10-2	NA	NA	TGCGCCACCTCCAGGGGGGTACGCTACGAGCAGTACTTC	CATSRGVRYEQYF
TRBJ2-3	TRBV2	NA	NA	TGTGCCAGCAGTGGAGTCCTTGAAGGGGTGAGCACAGATACGCAGTATTTT	CASSGVLEGVSTDTQYF
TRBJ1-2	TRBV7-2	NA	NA	TGTGCCAGCAGCTTAGCGGCAGGGGCCCTATATTCTGGCTACACCTTC	CASSLAAGALYSGYTF
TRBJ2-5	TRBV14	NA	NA	TGTGCCAGCAGCCAGGGAATTACTAGGCAAGAGACCCAGTACTTC	CASSQGITRQETQYF
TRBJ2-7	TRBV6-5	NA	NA	TGTGCCAGCAGTGGGCAGTTTGGCTCCTACGAGCAGTACTTC	CASSGQFGSYEQYF
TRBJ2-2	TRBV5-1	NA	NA	TGCGCCAGCAGCTTGGTCTCGGGGGCCGCCGGGGAGCTGTTTTTT	CASSLVSGAAGELFF
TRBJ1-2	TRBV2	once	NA	TGTGCCAGCAGTCTTTCCACGATGGGCTATGGCTACACCTTC	CASSLSTMGYGYTF
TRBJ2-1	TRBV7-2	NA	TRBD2	TGTGCCAGCAGCTCGGTAGTGGGGAGGGTAGGGCAGTTCTTC	CASSSVVGRVGQFF
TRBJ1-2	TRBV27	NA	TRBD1	TGTGCCAGCAGTCAGGTTTCAGGGGGCAACTATGGCTACACCTTC	CASSQVSGGNYGYTF
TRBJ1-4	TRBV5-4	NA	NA	TGTGCCAGCAGCTTGGAGTATAATGAAAAACTGTTTTTT	CASSLEYNEKLFF
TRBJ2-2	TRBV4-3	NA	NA	TGCGCCAGCAGCCAACGCCGCAGGGGGAACACCGGGGAGCTGTTTTTT	CASSQRRRGNTGELFF
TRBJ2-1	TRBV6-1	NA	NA	TGTGCCAGCAGTGGAGGAGCTAGCCTCCATGAGCAGTTCTTC	CASSGGASLHEQFF
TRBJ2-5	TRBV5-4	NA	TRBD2	TGTGCCAGCCAGGCGGGGGGGTATCAGGAGACCCAGTACTTC	CASQAGGYQETQYF
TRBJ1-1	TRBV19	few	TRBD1	TGTGCCAGTAGTGCCCGACAGGGCGCGAACACTGAAGCTTTCTTT	CASSARQGANTEAFF
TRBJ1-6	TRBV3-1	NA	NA	TGTGCCAGCAGCCACCTCGACCTAGGGGCACCCCTCCACTTT	CASSHLDLGAPLHF
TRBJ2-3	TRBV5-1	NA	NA	TGCGCCAGCAGCTTTGGAGCATCCACAGATACGCAGTATTTT	CASSFGASTDTQYF
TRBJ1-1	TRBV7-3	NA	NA	TGTGCCAGCAGCTCCTTACCCGACAGGAACACTGAAGCTTTCTTT	CASSSLPDRNTEAFF
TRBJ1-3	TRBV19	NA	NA	TGTGCCAGTAGTATCGCTGGAAACACCATATATTTT	CASSIAGNTIYF
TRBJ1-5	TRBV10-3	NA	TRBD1	TGTGCCATCAGGGGACAGGGGAATCAGCCCCAGCATTTT	CAIRGQGNQPQHF
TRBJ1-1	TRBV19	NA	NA	TGTGCCAGCAAAAACCAGGGCGCGGCGGTGAACACTGAAGCTTTCTTT	CASKNQGAAVNTEAFF
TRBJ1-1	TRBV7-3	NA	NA	TGTGCCAGCAGCCCCTCGGGAGAGGCCTGGACTGAAGCTTTCTTT	CASSPSGEAWTEAFF
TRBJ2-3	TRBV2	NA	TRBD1	TGTGCCAGCAGGGAATTAAACAGGGGAGGCACAGATACGCAGTATTTT	CASRELNRGGTDTQYF
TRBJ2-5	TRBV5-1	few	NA	TGCGCCAGCAGCTTGCAGGGGCTCCAAGAGACCCAGTACTTC	CASSLQGLQETQYF
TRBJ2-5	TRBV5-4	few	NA	TGTGCCAGCAGCTTGGACAGGGAAGGGACCCAGTACTTC	CASSLDREGTQYF
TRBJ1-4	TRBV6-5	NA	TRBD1	TGTGCCAGCAAACGACAGGGAAATGGTGAAAAACTGTTTTTT	CASKRQGNGEKLFF
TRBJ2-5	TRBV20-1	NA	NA	TGCAGTGCCACAGACCCCAGGACCCAGTACTTC	CSATDPRTQYF
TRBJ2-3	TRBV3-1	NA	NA	TGTGCCAGCAGCCAAGATAGAATTAGGGATGACAGCACAGATACGCAGTATTTT	CASSQDRIRDDSTDTQYF
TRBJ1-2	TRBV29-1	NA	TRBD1	TGCAGCGGGGGGACAGACTATGGCTACACCTTC	CSGGTDYGYTF
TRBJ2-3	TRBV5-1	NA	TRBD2	TGCGCCAGCAGCCGAATACTAGCGGGAGGAGATACGCAGTATTTT	CASSRILAGGDTQYF
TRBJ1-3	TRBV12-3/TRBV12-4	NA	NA	TGTGCCAGCGGCCCCGACAGGTCTGGAAACACCATATATTTT	CASGPDRSGNTIYF
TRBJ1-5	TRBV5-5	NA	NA	TGTGCCAGCAGCTTGGATGCGAACCGTCCCCAGCATTTT	CASSLDANRPQHF
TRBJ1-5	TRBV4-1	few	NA	TGCGCCAGCAGCCAAGATGGCAATCAGCCCCAGCATTTT	CASSQDGNQPQHF
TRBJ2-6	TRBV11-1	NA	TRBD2	TGTGCCAGCAGCTTCCCTAGCGGGAGTACCGGGGCCAACGTCCTGACTTTC	CASSFPSGSTGANVLTF
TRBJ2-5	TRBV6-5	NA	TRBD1	TGTGCCAGCAGTCAGGGACAGCTACAAGAGACCCAGTACTTC	CASSQGQLQETQYF
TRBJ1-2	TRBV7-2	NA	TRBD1	TGTGCCAGCAGCTCAGGGGGGAGGGACTATGGCTACACCTTC	CASSSGGRDYGYTF